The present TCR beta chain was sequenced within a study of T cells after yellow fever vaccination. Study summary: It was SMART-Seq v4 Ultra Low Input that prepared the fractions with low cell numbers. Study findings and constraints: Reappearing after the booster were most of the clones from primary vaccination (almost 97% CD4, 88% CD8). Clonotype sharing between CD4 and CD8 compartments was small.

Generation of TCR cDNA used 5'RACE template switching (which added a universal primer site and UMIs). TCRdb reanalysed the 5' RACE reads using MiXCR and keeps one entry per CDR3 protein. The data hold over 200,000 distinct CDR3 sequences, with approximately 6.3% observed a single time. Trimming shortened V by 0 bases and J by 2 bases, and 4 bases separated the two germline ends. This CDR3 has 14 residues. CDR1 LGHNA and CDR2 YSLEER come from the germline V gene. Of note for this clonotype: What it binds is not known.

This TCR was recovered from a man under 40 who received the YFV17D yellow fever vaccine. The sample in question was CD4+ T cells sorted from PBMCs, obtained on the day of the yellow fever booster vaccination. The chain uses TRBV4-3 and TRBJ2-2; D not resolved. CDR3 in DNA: TGCGCCAGCAGCCAAGACTACAACACCGGGGAGCTGTTTTTT. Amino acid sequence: CASSQDYNTGELFF.